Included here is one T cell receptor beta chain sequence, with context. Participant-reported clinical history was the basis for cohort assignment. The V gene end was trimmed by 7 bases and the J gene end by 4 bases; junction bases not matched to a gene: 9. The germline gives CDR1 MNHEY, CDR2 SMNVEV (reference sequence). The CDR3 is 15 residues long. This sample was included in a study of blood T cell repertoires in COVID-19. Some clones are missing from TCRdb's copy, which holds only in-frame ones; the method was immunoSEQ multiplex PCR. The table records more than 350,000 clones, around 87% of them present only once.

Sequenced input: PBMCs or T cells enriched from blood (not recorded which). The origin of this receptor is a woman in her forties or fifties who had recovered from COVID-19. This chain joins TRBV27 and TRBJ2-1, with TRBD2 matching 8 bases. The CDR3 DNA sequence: TGTGCCAGCAAAGCGTCGGGGGGGATTTACAATGAGCAGTTCTTC. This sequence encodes CASKASGGIYNEQFF.